This entry is about one T cell receptor (beta chain). The entry originates in a study of cytomegalovirus exposure and HLA in healthy donors. The V segment lost 2 bases and the J segment 2 bases; nucleotides outside the gene matches: 6. The CDR3 totals 15 residues. Germline values: CDR1 SGHRS, CDR2 YFSETQ. The PCR was carried out with 60 Vbeta primers and 13 Jbeta primers. The protocol was immunoSEQ multiplex PCR, while the TCRdb copy is restricted to in-frame clones and leaves out a portion. The table records roughly 90,000 clones, just under 90% of them present only once. The chain uses TRBV5-1 and TRBJ2-7; 8 bases match TRBD1. Sequenced sample: PBMCs. This receptor was taken from a man aged 18 to 30 in good health and CMV-seronegative. CDR3 sequence (DNA): TGCGCCAGCAGCTTCCGGACAGGGACCGCCTACGAGCAGTACTTC. Translated: CASSFRTGTAYEQYF.